This TCR beta chain was identified during a study of graft-versus-host responses after intestinal transplantation. As for the study in general: Multivisceral, liver-intestinal, or isolated intestinal transplants were received by the recipients. Every transplant recipient was induced with anti-thymocyte globulin, then maintained on tacrolimus and steroids for about three years.

Study-level findings and limits: Individuals who had graft-donor T cell macrochimerism had allografts that showed high graft-versus-host to host-versus-graft clonal ratios. Recipient marrow harbored GvH clones, some of which surfaced first in ileum or blood.

CDR1 is MGHRA, CDR2 YSYEKL, per germline. J gave up 4 bases and V 3 bases, and 5 bases lay outside the gene matches. This CDR3 contains 15 residues. On this clone itself: Its antigen remains unidentified.

Sequencing used immunoSEQ multiplex PCR; TCRdb keeps in-frame clones, though not all of them. The sample records around 88,000 clones, under 95% being singletons. The sequence derives from a human donor who was the organ donor for an intestinal transplant. The J gene is TRBJ2-2, the V gene TRBV4-1; 7 bases agree with TRBD1. Here the sequenced sample was unstimulated CD8+ T cells sorted from spleen or lymph node cells, taken before transplant. Here the CDR3 reads CASSHRQGSTGELFF. CDR3 sequence (DNA): TGCGCCAGCAGCCACCGACAGGGTAGCACCGGGGAGCTGTTTTTT.